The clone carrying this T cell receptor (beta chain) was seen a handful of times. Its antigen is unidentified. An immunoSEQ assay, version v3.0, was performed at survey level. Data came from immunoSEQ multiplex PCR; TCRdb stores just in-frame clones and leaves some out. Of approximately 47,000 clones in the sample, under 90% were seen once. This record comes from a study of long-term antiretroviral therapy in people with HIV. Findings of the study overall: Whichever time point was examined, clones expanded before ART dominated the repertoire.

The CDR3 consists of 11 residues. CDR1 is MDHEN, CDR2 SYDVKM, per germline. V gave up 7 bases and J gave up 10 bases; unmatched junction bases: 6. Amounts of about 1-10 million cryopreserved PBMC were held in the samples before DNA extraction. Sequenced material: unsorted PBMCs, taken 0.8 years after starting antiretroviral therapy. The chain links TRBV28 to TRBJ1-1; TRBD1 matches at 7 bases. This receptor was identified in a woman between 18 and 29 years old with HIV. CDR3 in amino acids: CASTSGGRAFF. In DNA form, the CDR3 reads TGTGCCAGCACCTCAGGGGGTAGAGCTTTCTTT.